The 4 T cell receptor beta chains reported below all come from one sample, sequenced in a study of T cell responses to AZD1222 COVID-19 vaccine. Repertoires were generated with immunoSEQ multiplex PCR, while TCRdb's copy carries only in-frame clones and drops some. The sample shows about 160,000 clones, about nine tenths of them seen only once. Source: peripheral blood, taken on day 0 of AZD1222 vaccination. Source of these receptors: an adult in good health.

The chain links TRBV10-3 to TRBJ1-2, with TRBD1 as a possible D gene (5 bases). V gave up 3 bases and J gave up 7 bases, with 18 bases separating them. CDR3 size: 15 residues. Germline CDR1 reads ENHRY; CDR2 reads SYGVKD. CDR3 coding DNA: TGTGCCATCAGTGATTCGACAGAACCTATATCTGGCTACACCTTC. It translates to CAISDSTEPISGYTF.

The chain is built from TRBV7-2 and TRBJ2-7, with D unresolved. This CDR3 has 13 residues. V lost 1 base to trimming and J lost 7 bases, with 11 bases between them. Germline CDR1 and CDR2: SGHTA and FQGNSA. The CDR3 spells CASSLESTREQYF. The CDR3, as DNA: TGTGCCAGCAGCTTAGAGTCTACTCGAGAGCAGTACTTC.

As concerns this clone: Other nucleotide sequences in the sample specify the same CDR3. The chain joins TRBV6-5 to TRBJ2-5; D is ambiguous. Germline V gives CDR1 MNHEY, CDR2 SVGAGI. The V and J ends lost 3 bases and 2 bases respectively, with 1 base between them. The CDR3 consists of 11 residues. The CDR3 DNA reads TGTGCCAGCAGTTATCAAGAGACCCAGTACTTC. This gives the protein CASSYQETQYF.

The chain recombines TRBV3-1 (or the pseudogene TRBV3-2) with TRBJ2-3; 7 nucleotides agree with TRBD2. V lost 7 bases to trimming and J lost 4 bases; unmatched junction nucleotides: 5. CDR3 length equals 13 residues. Germline values: CDR1 LGHDT, CDR2 YNNKEL (reference sequence). CDR3 protein: CASMTGGSDTQYF. DNA of the CDR3: TGTGCCAGCATGACCGGGGGGTCAGATACGCAGTATTTT.